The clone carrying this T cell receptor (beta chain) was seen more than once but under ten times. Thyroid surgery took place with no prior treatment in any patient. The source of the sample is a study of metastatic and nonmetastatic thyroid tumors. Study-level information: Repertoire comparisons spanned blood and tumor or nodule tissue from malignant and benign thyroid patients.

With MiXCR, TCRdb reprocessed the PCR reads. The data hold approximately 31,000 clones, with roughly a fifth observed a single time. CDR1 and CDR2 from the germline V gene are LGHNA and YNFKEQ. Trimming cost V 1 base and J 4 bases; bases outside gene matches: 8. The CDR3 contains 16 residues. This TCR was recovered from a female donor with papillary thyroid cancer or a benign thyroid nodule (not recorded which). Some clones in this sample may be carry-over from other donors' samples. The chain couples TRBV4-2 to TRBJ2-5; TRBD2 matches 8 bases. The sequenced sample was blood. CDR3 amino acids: CASSQGSELAVETQYF. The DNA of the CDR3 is TGTGCCAGCAGCCAAGGGTCCGAACTAGCGGTAGAGACCCAGTACTTC.